The 30 T cell receptor beta chains below all came from one sample that was sequenced in a study of OX40 agonist ivuxolimab in advanced cancers. TCRdb keeps only in-frame clones here, not all; method: immunoSEQ multiplex PCR. The table includes approximately 82,000 clones, about 85% detected once. The sample was CD4+ or CD8+ T cells sorted from blood, taken in a trial of the OX40 agonist ivuxolimab. The receptors originated from an adult with an advanced solid tumor such as melanoma, head and neck, liver or kidney cancer.

For the CDR3, the DNA is TGTGCCAGCAGTATAGCAGGGGGGGTTTACGAGCAGTACTTC. Amino acid sequence: CASSIAGGVYEQYF. The V and J genes are TRBV6-1 and TRBJ2-7; possibly TRBD1 or TRBD2 for D (7 bases each). The CDR3 has 14 amino acids. CDR1 and CDR2 from the germline V gene are MNHNS and SASEGT. The V end lost 5 bases, the J end lost 4 bases, and 15 bases lay between the germline ends.

This clone appeared a single time. The chain couples TRBV18 to TRBJ1-1; the D is unclear. With 2 bases removed from V and 0 bases from J, the gap between germline ends came to 7 bases. The CDR3 contains 14 residues. CDR1 and CDR2 (germline): KGHSH, LQKENI. CDR3 in amino acids: CASSPTAMNTEAFF. The CDR3 DNA reads TGTGCCAGCTCACCAACGGCCATGAACACTGAAGCTTTCTTT. The full variable domain, with the rest looked up from reference TRBV18 and TRBJ1-1, is NAGVMQNPRHLVRRRGQEARLRCSPMKGHSHVYWYRQLPEEGLKFMVYLQKENIIDESGMPKERFSAEFPKEGPSILRIQQVVRGDSAAYFCASSPTAMNTEAFFGQGTRLTVV.

This clone was seen only once. The J gene is TRBJ1-1, the V gene TRBV7-9; possible D gene TRBD1, 6 bases. CDR3 length equals 18 residues. Germline V CDR1 and CDR2: SEHNR, FQNEAQ (reference sequence). Between the trimmed V and J ends, which lost 3 bases and 2 bases, there was a span of 22 bases. This chain's CDR3 is CASSFWRGEWALNTEAFF. The DNA of the CDR3 is TGTGCCAGCAGCTTCTGGAGGGGGGAATGGGCTTTAAACACTGAAGCTTTCTTT.

The chain joins TRBV4-3 to TRBJ2-1; D gene ambiguous. This CDR3 has 18 residues. The germline V and J ends were trimmed by 0 bases and 0 bases, with 15 bases remaining between them. Per germline, CDR1 LGHNA and CDR2 YSLEER. The CDR3 protein is CASSQDPAGQSSYNEQFF. CDR3 nucleotide sequence: TGCGCCAGCAGCCAAGACCCAGCTGGGCAGTCCTCCTACAATGAGCAGTTCTTC.

The V call is TRBV28, the J call TRBJ2-7; D is unresolved. Germline lookup yields CDR1 MDHEN and CDR2 SYDVKM. This CDR3 spans 15 amino acids. Trimming removed 6 bases at V and 0 bases at J, with 15 bases between. CDR3 sequence (DNA): TGTGCCAGCAGGAGAGAGAATTTTGGCTCCTACGAGCAGTACTTC. Its translation: CASRRENFGSYEQYF.

The rearrangement uses TRBV7-2 and TRBJ2-3; D may be TRBD2 (6 bases). The CDR3 runs 16 residues. Trimming removed 0 bases at V and 5 bases at J, with 15 bases between. The germline V gene encodes CDR1 SGHTA and CDR2 FQGNSA. In nucleotides, the CDR3 is TGTGCCAGCAGCTTAGCATCGCGGGGAGCTGGAGATACGCAGTATTTT. As protein: CASSLASRGAGDTQYF.

The chain links TRBV9 to TRBJ2-1; unclear D gene. Germline CDR1 is SGDLS and CDR2 is YYNGEE. The V end was cut by 3 bases, the J end by 0 bases, with 13 bases between. The CDR3 covers 16 residues. DNA for the CDR3: TGTGCCAGCAGCGGAGTAGGAGAGAGCTCCTACAATGAGCAGTTCTTC. Translated, it gives CASSGVGESSYNEQFF. Full variable domain (outside the CDR3, taken from reference TRBV9 and TRBJ2-1): DSGVTQTPKHLITATGQRVTLRCSPRSGDLSVYWYQQSLDQGLQFLIQYYNGEERAKGNILERFSAQQFPDLHSELNLSSLELGDSALYFCASSGVGESSYNEQFFGPGTRLTVL.

This clone was seen once. The V gene is TRBV15, the J gene TRBJ1-3; TRBD1 is a possible D gene (5 bases). Germline CDR1 reads LNHNV; CDR2 reads YYDKDF (reference sequence). Deletions cut 0 bases from V and 8 bases from J, with 14 bases between. This CDR3 contains 15 residues. CDR3 residues: CATSRDPRQGHTIYF. The CDR3 region has the DNA TGTGCCACCAGCAGAGATCCGAGGCAGGGACACACCATATATTTT.

The V call is TRBV15, the J call TRBJ1-2; D gene unclear. The CDR3 length is 18 residues. Per the germline V gene, CDR1 is LNHNV and CDR2 is YYDKDF (reference sequence). Deletions cut 0 bases from V and 4 bases from J, with 21 bases between. CDR3: CATSRDYPRPGSAYGYTF. CDR3 nucleotides: TGTGCCACCAGCAGAGATTATCCAAGACCAGGCTCGGCCTATGGCTACACCTTC.

This clone was seen a few times. The gene calls are TRBV4-3 and TRBJ2-3; maybe TRBD2 (5 bases). Trimming took off 1 base at V and 3 bases at J, with 8 bases between the two ends. This CDR3 is built from 14 residues. Germline assignment: CDR1 LGHNA and CDR2 YSLEER. DNA of the CDR3: TGCGCCAGCAGCCAAGGTGGGAGAACAGATACGCAGTATTTT. This gives the protein CASSQGGRTDTQYF.

The rearrangement uses TRBV4-1 and TRBJ2-1; TRBD2 matches at 13 bases. V lost 5 bases and J lost 9; bases outside the gene matches: 10. Per the germline V gene, CDR1 is MGHRA and CDR2 is YSYEKL. This CDR3 has 16 residues. The DNA for the CDR3 is TGCGCCAGCAGCTATATACTAGCGGGGGGGCCAGTTGAGCAGTTCTTC. Amino acids: CASSYILAGGPVEQFF.

J is TRBJ1-4 and V is TRBV27, with D perhaps matching TRBD1 (6 bases). The length of the CDR3 is 15 residues. The germline CDR1 and CDR2 sequences are MNHEY and SMNVEV (reference sequence). Trimming left V 3 bases short and J 3 bases short, with 11 bases between. The CDR3 reads CASSFTDSPNEKLFF. CDR3 nucleotide sequence: TGTGCCAGCAGTTTTACGGACAGCCCTAATGAAAAACTGTTTTTT.

CDR3 sequence: CASTPGLAGGSETQYF. The CDR3 nucleotides read TGTGCCAGCACCCCGGGACTAGCGGGGGGTTCTGAGACCCAGTACTTC. The chain recombines TRBV21-1 with TRBJ2-5; the D call in the table, TRBD2, was not verified against the DNA. TRBV21-1 is flagged as a pseudogene. The CDR3 is 16 amino acids.

The chain recombines TRBV28 with TRBJ1-1; D is possibly TRBD1 (5 bases). This CDR3 has 12 amino acids. V lost 7 bases and J 6 bases, leaving 12 bases between the germline ends. In germline, CDR1 is MDHEN, CDR2 SYDVKM. In DNA, the CDR3 is TGTGCCAGCACATTCGGGGGAGCTGAAGCTTTCTTT. Its translation is CASTFGGAEAFF.

The genes are TRBV11-2 and TRBJ1-5; D ambiguous. The ends were cut back, 5 bases at V and 2 bases at J, with 10 bases in the middle. From germline, CDR1 is SGHAT and CDR2 FQNNGV. The CDR3 consists of 14 residues. The CDR3 is CASSPRAGNQPQHF. CDR3 coding DNA: TGTGCCAGCAGCCCGCGTGCAGGCAATCAGCCCCAGCATTTT.

This sequence joins TRBV6-1 and TRBJ1-4, with D perhaps TRBD1 (6 bases). The length of the CDR3 is 14 residues. Germline CDR1 MNHNS, CDR2 SASEGT. Trimming removed 2 bases from V and 8 bases from J, with 12 bases in between. In DNA, the CDR3 is TGTGCCAGCAGTGAAACAGGGCACGTCGAAAAACTGTTTTTT. Protein: CASSETGHVEKLFF.

This chain joins TRBV6-5 and TRBJ2-1, with D perhaps matching TRBD1 or TRBD2 (5 bases each). The germline gives CDR1 MNHEY, CDR2 SVGAGI. The V end was cut by 11 bases, the J end by 7 bases, with 15 bases between. CDR3 size: 12 residues. The CDR3 DNA is TGTGCCTCGGGCCGAGGGGTGAATGAGCAGTTCTTC. It is translated as CASGRGVNEQFF.

This chain uses TRBV9 with TRBJ2-1; maybe TRBD1 (9 bases). Germline V lookup: CDR1 SGDLS, CDR2 YYNGEE. The V and J ends lost 6 bases and 2 bases respectively, with 21 bases between them. The CDR3 extends over 17 amino acids. The CDR3 reads CASTPGGGQGAYNEQFF. DNA of the CDR3: TGTGCCAGCACCCCGGGGGGGGGACAGGGAGCCTACAATGAGCAGTTCTTC.

This chain uses TRBV13 with TRBJ1-6, with TRBD1 matching over 10 bases. CDR3 size: 15 residues. Trimming took 3 bases from V and 7 from J; bases not matched to a gene: 3. Germline CDR1 reads PRHDT; CDR2 reads FYEKMQ (reference sequence). The CDR3 loop reads CASSLGDRGNSPLHF. As DNA, the CDR3 is TGTGCCAGCAGCTTGGGGGACAGGGGAAATTCACCCCTCCACTTT. The whole variable domain, remainder taken from reference TRBV13 and TRBJ1-6, is AAGVIQSPRHLIKEKRETATLKCYPIPRHDTVYWYQQGPGQDPQFLISFYEKMQSDKGSIPDRFSAQQFSDYHSELNMSSLELGDSALYFCASSLGDRGNSPLHFGNGTRLTVT.

The CDR3 DNA is TGTGCCAGCAGCTTGAACTTGGGGACATTCAACACCGGGGAGCTGTTTTTT. This codes for CASSLNLGTFNTGELFF. This chain joins TRBV5-5 and TRBJ2-2, with D possibly being TRBD1 (6 bases). V was pared by 1 base and J by 2 bases, with 15 bases between. This CDR3 comprises 17 residues. From germline, CDR1 is SGHKS and CDR2 YYEKEE (reference sequence).

V usage is TRBV29-1 and J usage is TRBJ2-5; 8 nucleotides line up with TRBD1. The CDR3 extends over 12 amino acids. Germline CDR1 and CDR2: SQVTM and ANQGSEA. With 2 bases clipped from V and 5 bases from J, the junction kept 1 base outside the gene matches. CDR3 nucleotides: TGCAGCGTTGAACAGGGGGCGGAGACCCAGTACTTC. Encoded protein: CSVEQGAETQYF.

The rearrangement joins TRBV5-1 to TRBJ1-2; 9 bases agree with TRBD1. The CDR3 has 15 residues. The germline V gene has CDR1 SGHRS and CDR2 YFSETQ. J lost 4 bases, V lost 4 bases, and 8 bases had no gene match. The CDR3 loop reads CASSPSTGGGYGYTF. CDR3 nucleotides: TGCGCCAGCAGCCCCTCGACAGGGGGGGGCTATGGCTACACCTTC. Combining the CDR3 with reference TRBV5-1 and TRBJ1-2 gives the whole variable domain KAGVTQTPRYLIKTRGQQVTLSCSPISGHRSVSWYQQTPGQGLQFLFEYFSETQRNKGNFPGRFSGRQFSNSRSEMNVSTLELGDSALYLCASSPSTGGGYGYTFGSGTRLTVV.

A note on this clone: One junction end does not reproduce the germline sequence, and a read error may be involved. This rearrangement joins TRBV5-1 to TRBJ2-7; weak D call: TRBD2 (7 bases). The CDR3 covers 14 residues. Germline V gene sequence: CDR1 SGHRS, CDR2 YFSETQ. This CDR3 reads CASSVQPGGDEQCF. DNA for the CDR3: TGCGCCAGCAGCGTACAGCCGGGGGGCGACGAGCAGTGCTTC.

This clone appeared a single time. Other DNA sequences in the sample encode the same CDR3. The chain carries TRBV7-2 and TRBJ2-4, with no clear D. The CDR3 is 13 amino acids. The germline CDR1 and CDR2 sequences are SGHTA and FQGNSA. The V and J ends lost 5 bases and 2 bases respectively, with 7 bases between them. The CDR3 sequence is CASSPPSKNIQYF. In DNA, the CDR3 is TGTGCCAGCAGCCCCCCCTCCAAAAACATTCAGTACTTC. Filled out from reference TRBV7-2 and TRBJ2-4, the complete variable domain reads GAGVSQSPSNKVTEKGKDVELRCDPISGHTALYWYRQSLGQGLEFLIYFQGNSAPDKSGLPSDRFSAERTGGSVSTLTIQRTQQEDSAVYLCASSPPSKNIQYFGAGTRLSVL.

The V and J genes are TRBV4-2 and TRBJ1-4; the D is unclear. The CDR3 sequence is 15 residues long. Between the trimmed V and J ends, which lost 3 bases and 6 bases, there was a span of 14 bases. The germline CDR1 and CDR2 sequences are LGHNA and YNFKEQ. As DNA, the CDR3 is TGTGCCAGCAGCCATCGTCCAGATATGGATGAAAAACTGTTTTTT. It translates to CASSHRPDMDEKLFF.

This clone was seen a handful of times. The chain joins TRBV20-1 to TRBJ1-4; no definite D call. Germline values: CDR1 DFQATT, CDR2 SNEGSKA (reference sequence). This CDR3 spans 11 amino acids. The CDR3 here is CGGRLNEKLFF. The CDR3 DNA is TGCGGAGGCAGACTTAATGAAAAACTGTTTTTT.

This chain links TRBV6-1 with TRBJ2-5; 7 bases line up with TRBD1. Near its end, the DNA agrees better with TRBJ2-7, so the J call may be wrong. CDR1 is MNHNS, CDR2 SASEGT, per germline. The CDR3 covers 15 residues. CDR3 residues: CASRRDREPSYEQYF. The CDR3 DNA follows: TGTGCCAGCAGACGAGACAGGGAGCCATCCTACGAGCAGTACTTC.

This chain joins TRBV7-9 and TRBJ1-2; a weak D match, TRBD1 (5 bases). CDR3 length: 15 amino acids. CDR1 and CDR2 from the germline V gene are SEHNR and FQNEAQ (reference sequence). Trimming left V 2 bases short and J 4 bases short, with 14 bases between. The CDR3 region is CASSLPHPGTYGYTF. CDR3 bases: TGTGCCAGCAGCTTACCTCATCCAGGGACCTATGGCTACACCTTC.

The rearrangement joins TRBV28 to TRBJ2-3; 11 bases agree with TRBD2. The CDR3 covers 17 residues. Germline trimming cut 3 bases from V and 5 bases from J; bases unmatched to any gene: 10. The V gene's germline CDR1 is MDHEN and CDR2 SYDVKM. CDR3 sequence reads: CASSLRLAGGRGDTQYF. In DNA, the CDR3 is TGTGCCAGCAGTTTGAGGCTAGCGGGGGGCCGTGGAGATACGCAGTATTTT.

The rearrangement links TRBV7-3 to TRBJ2-5, with D perhaps TRBD1 (6 bases). With 1 base removed from V and 4 bases from J, the gap between germline ends came to 16 bases. The CDR3 loop spans 16 amino acids. Per germline, CDR1 SGHTA and CDR2 FQGTGA. The CDR3 is CASSLSGQGNVETQYF. In DNA, the CDR3 is TGTGCCAGCAGCTTAAGTGGGCAGGGGAACGTAGAGACCCAGTACTTC.